This paragraph covers one TCR beta chain sequence. The V gene end was trimmed by 1 base and the J gene end by 3 bases; junction bases not matched to a gene: 5. The CDR3 runs to 16 residues. The V gene's germline CDR1 is MNHEY and CDR2 SMNVEV (reference sequence). This specimen belongs to a study of shared clonotypes between healthy human individuals. Ten immunoSEQ deep assay plates held the unsorted PBMC DNA. Generated by immunoSEQ multiplex PCR, the TCRdb table keeps only in-frame clones and is missing some. This table has around 530,000 clones, just over 75% appearing once. The source of this sequence is a woman in her thirties or forties in good health. Some clones in this sample may be carry-over from other donors' samples. The specimen was PBMCs. The gene calls are TRBV27 and TRBJ2-1, with TRBD2 matching 8 bases. As DNA, the CDR3 is TGTGCCAGCAGTTTATTCAGCGGGAGTGTCTACAATGAGCAGTTCTTC. It is translated as CASSLFSGSVYNEQFF.